This T cell receptor (beta chain) was documented in a study of shared clonotypes between healthy human individuals. Study summary: With ages of 18 to 49, the donors were two women and three men. Broader study findings: Larger richness was generally estimated for naive than memory subsets.

Sorted-subset replicate PCRs used 150 to 200 ng DNA, roughly 28,000 T cell genomes. Assay used: immunoSEQ multiplex PCR; TCRdb lists only in-frame clones, some missing. The sample lists some 2 million clones, about 95% occurring once. Remarks on this clone: Its target is unknown.

In germline, CDR1 is ENHRY, CDR2 SYGVKD. The CDR3 contains 14 residues. The ends lost 3 bases at V and 10 bases at J; junction bases unmatched: 7. The sequencing sample was made of naive CD4+ T cells sorted from blood. Subset meaning: CD45RA+ positively selected. The chain links TRBV10-3 to TRBJ2-1; 9 bases align to TRBD1. This sequence was found in a man aged 18 to 30 in good health. The CDR3 sequence: CAISDGQGLGEQFF. CDR3 nucleotides: TGTGCCATCAGTGACGGACAGGGGTTGGGCGAGCAGTTCTTC.